The 23 T cell receptor beta chains in this list originate from one sample, sequenced in a study of identifying expanded T cells in peripheral blood. Measured with immunoSEQ multiplex PCR; TCRdb has only the in-frame clones, and not every one. This sample has about 91,000 clones, with around nine tenths found just once. The sample taken for sequencing was blood. Receptor source: a person aged 18 to 70 in good health.

The gene calls are TRBV6-4 and TRBJ2-2; D is ambiguous. The length of the CDR3 is 14 residues. Trimming removed 4 bases from V and 3 bases from J, with 9 bases in between. CDR1 MRHNA and CDR2 SNTAGT come from the germline V gene. CDR3 region: CASSGSLDTGELFF. CDR3 nucleotide sequence: TGTGCCAGCAGTGGTAGTTTGGACACCGGGGAGCTGTTTTTT.

The chain recombines TRBV28 with TRBJ2-5; 10 bases are shared with TRBD1. The CDR3 sequence is 15 residues long. CDR1 and CDR2 from the germline V gene are MDHEN and SYDVKM. With 6 bases clipped from V and 5 bases from J, the junction kept 9 bases outside the gene matches. The CDR3 DNA follows: TGTGCCAGCAGGGAGGGACAGGGGACTAGGGAGACCCAGTACTTC. This encodes CASREGQGTRETQYF.

The sample holds one count of this clone. The chain joins TRBV7-9 to TRBJ1-2; D may be TRBD1 (5 bases). CDR1 is SEHNR and CDR2 is FQNEAQ in the germline V gene (reference sequence). V was pared by 2 bases and J by 7 bases, with 11 bases between. There are 13 residues in the CDR3. The CDR3 loop is CASSLSGTVGYTF. The DNA of the CDR3 is TGTGCCAGCAGCTTATCCGGGACGGTTGGCTACACCTTC.

The table lists this clone with a count of one. The rearrangement joins TRBV28 to TRBJ1-3, with D hard to call. Germline CDR1 reads MDHEN; CDR2 reads SYDVKM. Trimming shortened V by 7 bases and J by 2 bases, and 9 bases separated the two germline ends. The CDR3 totals 13 residues. In DNA, the CDR3 is TGTGCCAGCAAGGTGGGCGCTGGAAACACCATATATTTT. Translating gives CASKVGAGNTIYF.

The chain has TRBV15 and TRBJ2-7; TRBD2 aligns across 11 bases. The CDR3 consists of 15 residues. V gave up 3 bases and J gave up 12 bases; unmatched junction bases: 13. CDR1 LNHNV and CDR2 YYDKDF come from the germline V gene (reference sequence). CDR3 sequence reads: CATSRLTSGTLRRYF. CDR3 nucleotide sequence: TGTGCCACCAGCAGGTTGACTAGCGGGACCCTTCGACGGTACTTC. The full variable domain, in which reference TRBV15 and TRBJ2-7 provide the parts outside the CDR3, is DAMVIQNPRYQVTQFGKPVTLSCSQTLNHNVMYWYQQKSSQAPKLLFHYYDKDFNNEADTPDNFQSRRPNTSFCFLDIRSPGLGDTAMYLCATSRLTSGTLRRYFGPGTRLTVT.

The genes are TRBV10-1 and TRBJ2-7; D gene uncertain. Germline V gene data show CDR1 as WNHNN and CDR2 as SYGVQD (reference sequence). V shed 6 bases and J shed 3 bases, with 12 bases lying between them. The CDR3 is made up of 13 amino acids. The CDR3 coding sequence is TGCGCCAGCAGCCTCGGCCAGAACTACGAGCAGTACTTC. Its translation: CASSLGQNYEQYF.

J is TRBJ1-2 and V is TRBV6-5, with D perhaps matching TRBD1 (6 bases). CDR3 length equals 16 residues. V shed 3 bases and J shed 4 bases, with 18 bases lying between them. Per germline, CDR1 MNHEY and CDR2 SVGAGI. The DNA for the CDR3 is TGTGCCAGCAGTTATCTACGACAGGTTTCAGGCTATGGCTACACCTTC. It specifies CASSYLRQVSGYGYTF.

This chain uses TRBV7-9 with TRBJ2-1; D gene uncertain. V shed 5 bases and J shed 5 bases, with 13 bases lying between them. This CDR3 is 14 amino acids long. Looked up from germline, CDR1 is SEHNR and CDR2 is FQNEAQ (reference sequence). The CDR3 DNA sequence: TGTGCCAGCAGCATACTCCCGGCTGACAATGAGCAGTTCTTC. Translation: CASSILPADNEQFF.

The chain recombines TRBV6-5 with TRBJ2-2; D may be TRBD2 (7 bases). This CDR3 region has 15 residues. Between the trimmed V and J ends, which lost 5 bases and 3 bases, there was a span of 13 bases. The germline V gene has CDR1 MNHEY and CDR2 SVGAGI. CDR3 in amino acids: CASSIRGADTGELFF. CDR3 in DNA: TGTGCCAGCAGTATCCGGGGGGCCGACACCGGGGAGCTGTTTTTT.

The V and J genes are TRBV4-3 and TRBJ1-1; D is perhaps TRBD1 (6 bases). The germline V and J ends were trimmed by 0 bases and 11 bases, with 13 bases remaining between them. The CDR3 length is 13 residues. Germline CDR1 is LGHNA and CDR2 is YSLEER. The CDR3 nucleotides are TGCGCCAGCAGCCAAGATTTGACAGGACCCGCTTTCTTT. Translating it yields CASSQDLTGPAFF.

In its sample, this clone was seen once. This chain links TRBV7-9 with TRBJ2-2; the match to TRBD1 covers 8 bases. Trimming at V came to 1 base and at J to 5 bases, leaving 3 bases not matched to a gene. Germline V CDR1 and CDR2: SEHNR, FQNEAQ (reference sequence). CDR3 length: 15 residues. The CDR3: CASSLVTGVTGELFF. The CDR3 DNA follows: TGTGCCAGCAGCTTAGTGACAGGGGTTACCGGGGAGCTGTTTTTT.

The chain carries TRBV7-8 and TRBJ2-5, with 9 bases aligning to TRBD2. Per the germline V gene, CDR1 is SGHVS and CDR2 is FQNEAQ. This CDR3 is built from 15 residues. V shed 3 bases and J 5 bases; nucleotides not matched to a gene: 7. CDR3 residues: CASSLLAGGGETQYF. The CDR3 nucleotides read TGTGCCAGCAGCTTGCTGGCGGGAGGGGGTGAGACCCAGTACTTC.

V gene TRBV7-8 combines with J gene TRBJ2-7; D ambiguous. CDR1 and CDR2 (germline): SGHVS, FQNEAQ. Between the trimmed V and J ends, which lost 1 base and 6 bases, there was a span of 7 bases. CDR3 length equals 12 residues. CDR3: CASSLEFGEQYF. The DNA for the CDR3 is TGTGCCAGCAGCTTAGAGTTCGGCGAGCAGTACTTC.

This CDR3 reads CASIFQRGRGTEAFF. Written as DNA, the CDR3 is TGTGCCAGCATTTTCCAGAGGGGGAGGGGGACTGAAGCTTTCTTT. The rearrangement links TRBV28 to TRBJ1-1; D is possibly TRBD1 (6 bases). The CDR3 runs 15 residues. V shed 7 bases and J shed 5 bases, with 20 bases lying between them. The germline V gene encodes CDR1 MDHEN and CDR2 SYDVKM. Using reference TRBV28 and TRBJ1-1 for the parts outside the CDR3, the full variable domain is DVKVTQSSRYLVKRTGEKVFLECVQDMDHENMFWYRQDPGLGLRLIYFSYDVKMKEKGDIPEGYSVSREKKERFSLILESASTNQTSMYLCASIFQRGRGTEAFFGQGTRLTVV.

The chain joins TRBV7-8 to TRBJ1-1, with 7 bases that match TRBD1. The CDR3 is made up of 18 amino acids. The trim removed 5 bases at V and 0 bases at J, leaving 15 bases unmatched. Germline V gives CDR1 SGHVS, CDR2 FQNEAQ. CDR3 residues: CASSPSQGDNILNTEAFF. The CDR3 bases are TGTGCCAGCAGCCCGAGTCAGGGGGACAATATTCTGAACACTGAAGCTTTCTTT. Combining the CDR3 with reference TRBV7-8 and TRBJ1-1 gives the whole variable domain GAGVSQSPRYKVAKRGQDVALRCDPISGHVSLFWYQQALGQGPEFLTYFQNEAQLDKSGLPSDRFFAERPEGSVSTLKIQRTQQEDSAVYLCASSPSQGDNILNTEAFFGQGTRLTVV.

The chain employs TRBV2 and TRBJ1-1, with no clear D. CDR3 length: 13 residues. Germline CDR1 and CDR2: SNHLY and FYNNEI. V shed 3 bases and J shed 1 base, with 6 bases lying between them. The CDR3 DNA reads as TGTGCCAGCAGTGAGGCACCGAACACTGAAGCTTTCTTT. Its translation is CASSEAPNTEAFF.

V is TRBV18 and J is TRBJ2-7; D not certain. The V end was cut by 6 bases, the J end by 0 bases, with 9 bases between. Germline V CDR1 and CDR2: KGHSH, LQKENI. This CDR3 contains 13 residues. Here the CDR3 DNA reads TGTGCCAGCTCCCCGCCTATCTCCTACGAGCAGTACTTC. Amino acids: CASSPPISYEQYF.

The chain employs TRBV7-9 and TRBJ2-1, with D uncertain. V was pared by 4 bases and J by 9 bases, with 13 bases between. CDR3 length: 13 residues. The V gene's germline CDR1 is SEHNR and CDR2 FQNEAQ (reference sequence). The CDR3 is CASSSAVSGEQFF. The CDR3 bases are TGTGCCAGCAGCTCGGCGGTATCCGGTGAGCAGTTCTTC.

The CDR3 sequence is CAWSVPPSQYF. The DNA for the CDR3 is TGTGCCTGGAGTGTACCCCCTTCACAGTACTTC. This rearrangement joins TRBV30 to TRBJ2-7, with D uncertain. CDR1 and CDR2 (germline): GTSNPN, SVGIG (reference sequence). The CDR3 is 11 residues long. Trimming stripped 0 bases from V and 10 bases from J, with 10 bases between.

For this clone: Other DNA sequences from this sample encode an identical CDR3 as well. The chain is built from TRBV5-1 and TRBJ2-7; TRBD1 matches 8 bases. CDR1 and CDR2 (germline): SGHRS, YFSETQ. This CDR3 has 15 residues. V dropped 0 bases and J dropped 2; count of bases not matched to a gene: 4. The CDR3 region has the DNA TGCGCCAGCAGCTTGGGGCAGGGGGCAACCTACGAGCAGTACTTC. This translates into CASSLGQGATYEQYF.

The genes are TRBV9 and TRBJ2-5; 7 positions match TRBD2. The germline V gene encodes CDR1 SGDLS and CDR2 YYNGEE. This CDR3 is 16 amino acids long. The J segment lost 2 bases and the V segment lost 0 bases, leaving 7 bases of the junction unmatched. The CDR3 region is CASSVAPRAGQETQYF. The CDR3 DNA is TGTGCCAGCAGCGTAGCCCCACGAGCGGGGCAAGAGACCCAGTACTTC.

The chain has TRBV7-9 and TRBJ2-7; D unresolved. The CDR3 is made up of 11 amino acids. CDR1 is SEHNR, CDR2 FQNEAQ, per germline (reference sequence). V lost 5 bases and J 0 bases, leaving 2 bases between the germline ends. For the CDR3, the DNA is TGTGCCAGCAGCCCCTCCTACGAGCAGTACTTC. Protein sequence: CASSPSYEQYF.

The V and J genes are TRBV10-3 and TRBJ2-3; D may be TRBD2 (7 bases). Trimming cost V 9 bases and J 1 base, with 14 bases left between them. The CDR3 runs to 14 residues. CDR1 ENHRY and CDR2 SYGVKD come from the germline V gene. CDR3 loop: CAIREGGGTDTQYF. The CDR3 DNA reads TGTGCCATAAGAGAGGGGGGGGGCACAGATACGCAGTATTTT.